This T cell receptor beta chain came from a study of T cells in Graves' hyperthyroidism and ophthalmopathy. RNA transcripts were the template for amplifying TCR beta CDR3 regions. RT-PCR in the first round (using the HTBI primer set) targeted the TCR CDR3. TCRdb reanalysed the multiplex PCR reads using MiXCR and keeps one entry per CDR3 protein. The data show roughly 800,000 distinct CDR3 sequences, about 38% seen once. Sequencing was performed on blood. This receptor was identified in a man aged 18 to 29 with Graves' hyperthyroidism.

The CDR3 region is CAISESRLAGYEQYF. CDR3 bases: TGTGCCATCAGTGAGTCGAGGCTAGCGGGATACGAGCAGTACTTC. This sequence joins TRBV10-3 and TRBJ2-7; TRBD2 matches at 9 bases. Germline V gene lookup returns CDR1 ENHRY and CDR2 SYGVKD. Losses at the gene ends were 0 bases for V and 4 bases for J; bases not matched to a gene: 4. The CDR3 is 15 residues long.